This T cell receptor beta chain appears in the sequencing data of a study of STAT5B mutations in CD4+ large granular lymphocyte leukemia. Overall study findings and caveats: Compared with healthy controls (2/35), patient top clones favored TRBV06 (8/27).

J gave up 3 bases and V 2 bases, and 4 bases lay outside the gene matches. This CDR3 is 14 amino acids long. The germline V gene has CDR1 SGHRS and CDR2 YFSETQ. TCRdb keeps only in-frame clones here, not all; method: immunoSEQ multiplex PCR. The top ten hold roughly 70% of the sample, which has more than 7,500 clones, about 79% seen once. As concerns this clone: No antigen is known for it.

The clonotype originates from a man aged 55 to 70 with CD4+ T-cell large granular lymphocyte leukemia. The material sequenced was PBMCs. This chain uses TRBV5-1 with TRBJ2-7, with 8 bases that match TRBD1. In nucleotides, the CDR3 is TGCGCCAGCAGCTTCACGGGACAGGACTACGAGCAGTACTTC. Its protein is CASSFTGQDYEQYF.